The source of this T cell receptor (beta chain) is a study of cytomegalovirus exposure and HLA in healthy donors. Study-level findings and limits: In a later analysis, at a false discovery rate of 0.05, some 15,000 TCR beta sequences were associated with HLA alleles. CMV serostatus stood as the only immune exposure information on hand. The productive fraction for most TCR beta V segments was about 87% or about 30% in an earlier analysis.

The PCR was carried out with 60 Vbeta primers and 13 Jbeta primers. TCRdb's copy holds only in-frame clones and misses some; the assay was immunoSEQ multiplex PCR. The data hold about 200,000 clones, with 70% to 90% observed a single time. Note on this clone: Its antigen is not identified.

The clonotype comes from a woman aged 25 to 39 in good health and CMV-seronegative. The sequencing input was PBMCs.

CDR3 in amino acids: CASSEVGTGRSGDGYTF. The DNA for the CDR3 is TGTGCCAGCAGTGAAGTTGGGACAGGGAGATCGGGTGATGGCTACACCTTC. V usage is TRBV2 and J usage is TRBJ1-2; 9 nucleotides align to TRBD1. V lost 1 base to trimming and J lost 6 bases; unmatched junction nucleotides: 12. Germline-derived CDR1 and CDR2 are SNHLY and FYNNEI. This CDR3 comprises 17 residues.